One and the same sample provided the 2 T cell receptor beta chains below, sequenced in a study of blood T cell repertoires in COVID-19 (dated by TCRdb to 2019 to 2021). Library method: the immunoSEQ multiplex PCR assay. Entries here come from immuneACCESS through TCRdb and include only in-frame sequences with V and J called. Some clones fail to appear in such tables; in the studies checked, an unresolved V gene covers under half of the shortfall, and the cause of the remainder is unknown. Within this sample are 250,000 to 400,000 clones, with about nine tenths of them counted one time only. Of the sample, 1.6% falls within the top ten clones. Sequences were obtained from peripheral blood. The origin of the receptors is a woman aged 25 to 39 with COVID-19, enrolled during active disease.

The gene calls are TRBV6-6 and TRBJ1-5, with D possibly TRBD1 on 5 matching bases. The CDR3 consists of 16 residues. Trimming shortened V by 0 bases and J by 3 bases, and 12 bases separated the two germline ends. Germline V lookup: CDR1 MNHNY, CDR2 SVGAGI (reference sequence). DNA for the CDR3: TGTGCCAGCAGTTACTCCAGAGGGACTGACAATCAGCCCCAGCATTTT. Protein: CASSYSRGTDNQPQHF.

V gene TRBV6-2 or TRBV6-3 combines with J gene TRBJ2-1, with 13 bases that match TRBD2. This CDR3 spans 17 amino acids. Germline trimming cut 2 bases from V and 7 bases from J; bases unmatched to any gene: 8. CDR1 and CDR2 from the germline V gene are MNHEY and SVGEGT. In DNA form, the CDR3 reads TGTGCCAGCAGTTACGACCAACTAGCGGGGGGGCGGAATGAGCAGTTCTTC. Encoded protein: CASSYDQLAGGRNEQFF.